The 25 T cell receptor beta chains listed next were all sequenced from one sample in a study of beta chain features in type 1 diabetes (dated by TCRdb to between 2017 and 2018). Paper-wide results and their limitations: Type 1 diabetes patients showed a moderate but significant shortening of TCRB CDR3 length in all four CD4+ subsets.

Their antigens are not known. Library prep was done by the immunoSEQ multiplex PCR assay. The High Capacity cDNA Reverse Transcription Kit was used to reverse transcribe all of the isolated RNA, meaning that expressed TCRB transcripts were what got sequenced. In TCRdb, the immuneACCESS table is reduced to in-frame sequences with V and J assigned. These tables do not hold every clone; where another copy was compared, an unresolved V gene accounts for under half, and the others remain unexplained. This sample holds about 650,000 clones; approximately 13% were observed only once. More than 0.1% of the sample rests with the top ten. The source material was naive CD4+ T cells from blood. Reading the label with the study, this specimen's cell subset or site is: true naive CD4+ T cells. These receptors originate from a man aged 25 to 40 with type 1 diabetes.

The V call is TRBV7-9, the J call TRBJ2-3, with 10 bases lining up with TRBD2. V was pared by 5 bases and J by 0 bases, with 11 bases of the junction left unmatched. This CDR3 has 18 amino acids. Looked up from germline, CDR1 is SEHNR and CDR2 is FQNEAQ (reference sequence). The DNA for the CDR3 is TGTGCCAGCAGCGTCTCGTGGACTAGCGGAGTTAGCACAGATACGCAGTATTTT. Protein sequence: CASSVSWTSGVSTDTQYF.

This chain connects TRBV7-9 to TRBJ2-7; D is unclear. Germline assignment: CDR1 SEHNR and CDR2 FQNEAQ (reference sequence). There are 18 residues in the CDR3. With 2 bases removed from V and 5 bases from J, the gap between germline ends came to 25 bases. The CDR3 nucleotides are TGTGCCAGCAGCTTATATCGACACCGAGATCTGCGGTGGCACGAGCAGTACTTC. This codes for CASSLYRHRDLRWHEQYF. Based on the CDR3 plus reference TRBV7-9 and TRBJ2-7, the full variable domain is DTGVSQNPRHKITKRGQNVTFRCDPISEHNRLYWYRQTLGQGPEFLTYFQNEAQLEKSRLLSDRFSAERPKGSFSTLEIQRTEQGDSAMYLCASSLYRHRDLRWHEQYFGPGTRLTVT.

Details on this clone: Other nucleotide sequences from this sample produce the same CDR3. V gene TRBV25-1 combines with J gene TRBJ2-3, with a tentative D call TRBD1 (6 bases). Germline V gene lookup returns CDR1 MGHDK and CDR2 SYGVNS. V dropped 8 bases and J dropped 9 bases, with 15 bases sitting between them. The CDR3 consists of 12 residues. The CDR3 region is CASGLQGRTQYF. The CDR3 DNA is TGTGCCAGCGGTCTACAGGGTAGGACGCAGTATTTT.

This clone was detected only a few times. This chain joins TRBV7-2 and TRBJ1-1; possibly TRBD1 for D (5 bases). This CDR3 is built from 14 residues. CDR1 and CDR2 (germline): SGHTA, FQGNSA. V lost 0 bases to trimming and J lost 2 bases, with 7 bases between them. This CDR3 reads CASSLAQGNTEAFF. The CDR3 DNA reads TGTGCCAGCAGCTTAGCCCAGGGAAACACTGAAGCTTTCTTT. Using reference TRBV7-2 and TRBJ1-1 for the parts outside the CDR3, the full variable domain is GAGVSQSPSNKVTEKGKDVELRCDPISGHTALYWYRQSLGQGLEFLIYFQGNSAPDKSGLPSDRFSAERTGGSVSTLTIQRTQQEDSAVYLCASSLAQGNTEAFFGQGTRLTVV.

The chain has TRBV29-1 and TRBJ2-1; D gene ambiguous. Trimming pared 4 bases from V and 0 bases from J, leaving 13 bases between. CDR3 length equals 15 residues. The germline CDR1 and CDR2 sequences are SQVTM and ANQGSEA. For the CDR3, the DNA is TGCAGCGTTGGTACAGATAGGAGCTCCTACAATGAGCAGTTCTTC. Protein sequence: CSVGTDRSSYNEQFF.

This clone was found a few times. The V gene is TRBV11-2, the J gene TRBJ2-3; 8 bases agree with TRBD1. CDR3 length equals 14 residues. CDR1 SGHAT and CDR2 FQNNGV come from the germline V gene. Germline trimming cut 3 bases from V and 6 bases from J; bases unmatched to any gene: 5. The chain's CDR3 is CASSFGQGFDTQYF. Written as DNA, the CDR3 is TGTGCCAGCAGCTTCGGACAGGGTTTTGATACGCAGTATTTT.

V usage is TRBV7-2 and J usage is TRBJ2-5; TRBD2 is a possible D gene (6 bases). This CDR3 spans 14 amino acids. Germline V gene data show CDR1 as SGHTA and CDR2 as FQGNSA. Deletions cut 8 bases from V and 4 bases from J, with 17 bases between. CDR3 bases: TGTGCCAGCCGACGTGGGTCGCGGGGAGAGACCCAGTACTTC. The encoded protein is CASRRGSRGETQYF.

The chain has TRBV6-5 and TRBJ2-1, with 8 bases matching TRBD2. The CDR3 length is 15 residues. The ends lost 5 bases at V and 4 bases at J; junction bases unmatched: 7. CDR1 MNHEY and CDR2 SVGAGI come from the germline V gene. CDR3 nucleotide sequence: TGTGCCAGCAGTCAAACTAGCGGCGAGTACAATGAGCAGTTCTTC. Translating gives CASSQTSGEYNEQFF.

This clone turned up a few times. The chain carries TRBV5-6 and TRBJ2-4, with 7 bases lining up with TRBD1. This CDR3 is built from 17 residues. From germline, CDR1 is SGHDT and CDR2 YYEEEE. Trimming removed 3 bases from V and 0 bases from J; junction bases left unmatched: 9. DNA of the CDR3: TGTGCCAGCAGCTGGACCGGACAGGCTCTAGCCAAAAACATTCAGTACTTC. Its protein product is CASSWTGQALAKNIQYF.

The genes are TRBV29-1 and TRBJ1-4, with 9 positions matching TRBD1. V lost 6 bases and J lost 4; bases outside the gene matches: 6. CDR1 SQVTM and CDR2 ANQGSEA come from the germline V gene. CDR3 length: 14 residues. The DNA for the CDR3 is TGCAGCGTCCGGGACAGGGCAAATAATGAAAAACTGTTTTTT. As protein: CSVRDRANNEKLFF. The whole variable domain, remainder taken from reference TRBV29-1 and TRBJ1-4, is SAVISQKPSRDICQRGTSLTIQCQVDSQVTMMFWYRQQPGQSLTLIATANQGSEATYESGFVIDKFPISRPNLTFSTLTVSNMSPEDSSIYLCSVRDRANNEKLFFGSGTQLSVL.

This clone appeared a few times. J is TRBJ2-7 and V is TRBV2; TRBD2 matches 9 bases. There are 16 residues in the CDR3. Germline lookup yields CDR1 SNHLY and CDR2 FYNNEI. V dropped 5 bases and J dropped 2; count of bases not matched to a gene: 10. CDR3 residues: CASSWSASGTTYEQYF. Written as DNA, the CDR3 is TGTGCCAGCAGTTGGAGTGCTAGCGGGACTACCTACGAGCAGTACTTC. Supplemented by reference TRBV2 and TRBJ2-7, the full variable domain reads EPEVTQTPSHQVTQMGQEVILRCVPISNHLYFYWYRQILGQKVEFLVSFYNNEISEKSEIFDDQFSVERPDGSNFTLKIRSTKLEDSAMYFCASSWSASGTTYEQYFGPGTRLTVT.

The rearrangement links TRBV9 to TRBJ1-1; possible D gene TRBD1, 6 bases. The CDR3 runs to 13 residues. Germline V lookup: CDR1 SGDLS, CDR2 YYNGEE. V was pared by 7 bases and J by 1 base, with 11 bases between. The CDR3 region is CASGDKTNTEAFF. The DNA of the CDR3 is TGTGCCAGCGGGGACAAGACGAACACTGAAGCTTTCTTT.

With respect to this clone: The same CDR3 is also encoded by other DNA sequences in this sample. CDR3 sequence: CASSPLGGSSYEQYF. CDR3 bases: TGTGCCAGCAGCCCCCTGGGCGGAAGCTCCTACGAGCAGTACTTC. This chain connects TRBV7-2 to TRBJ2-7; D is uncertain. Germline lookup yields CDR1 SGHTA and CDR2 FQGNSA. V shed 5 bases and J shed 0 bases, with 14 bases lying between them. The CDR3 consists of 15 residues.

This CDR3 reads CASRMAGDSPLHF. The CDR3 region has the DNA TGTGCCAGCAGAATGGCAGGGGATTCACCCCTCCACTTT. The rearrangement joins TRBV6-5 to TRBJ1-6; possible D gene TRBD1, 6 bases. The germline gives CDR1 MNHEY, CDR2 SVGAGI. Trimming took off 6 bases at V and 8 bases at J, with 11 bases between the two ends. The CDR3 is made up of 13 amino acids.

This chain joins TRBV9 and TRBJ2-7; 9 bases line up with TRBD1. J gave up 2 bases and V 1 base, and 4 bases lay outside the gene matches. CDR1 SGDLS and CDR2 YYNGEE come from the germline V gene. CDR3 length equals 15 residues. This CDR3 reads CASSVSGTGPYEQYF. For the CDR3, the DNA is TGTGCCAGCAGCGTATCAGGGACAGGGCCCTACGAGCAGTACTTC.

The chain employs TRBV29-1 and TRBJ1-6, with D hard to call. Germline CDR1 is SQVTM and CDR2 is ANQGSEA. This CDR3 spans 13 amino acids. V gave up 4 bases and J gave up 13 bases, with 17 bases separating them. The CDR3 DNA is TGCAGCGTTGGCCAGACGGTGTTGGAGCCCCTCCACTTT. The encoded protein is CSVGQTVLEPLHF.

V gene TRBV30 combines with J gene TRBJ1-5, with D unclear. The CDR3 has 15 residues. V was pared by 0 bases and J by 1 base, with 10 bases between. Germline CDR1 reads GTSNPN; CDR2 reads SVGIG (reference sequence). Written as DNA, the CDR3 is TGTGCCTGGAGTGTAACGTCCGGGAGCAATCAGCCCCAGCATTTT. This sequence encodes CAWSVTSGSNQPQHF.

This clone has a handful of counts. The J gene is TRBJ2-5, the V gene TRBV9; TRBD1 matches at 7 bases. CDR3 size: 13 residues. Germline V gene sequence: CDR1 SGDLS, CDR2 YYNGEE. The junction had 2 bases not matched to a gene; V was cut back by 3 bases and J by 3 bases. Here the CDR3 reads CASSEGTEETQYF. The CDR3 bases are TGTGCCAGCAGCGAGGGGACAGAAGAGACCCAGTACTTC. Combining the CDR3 with reference TRBV9 and TRBJ2-5 gives the whole variable domain DSGVTQTPKHLITATGQRVTLRCSPRSGDLSVYWYQQSLDQGLQFLIQYYNGEERAKGNILERFSAQQFPDLHSELNLSSLELGDSALYFCASSEGTEETQYFGPGTRLLVL.

In this sample, this clone turned up a few times. This chain links TRBV5-1 with TRBJ2-7; no clear D. CDR1 is SGHRS, CDR2 YFSETQ, per germline. Trimming shortened V by 5 bases and J by 0 bases, and 12 bases separated the two germline ends. There are 14 residues in the CDR3. CDR3 residues: CASRVQDGSYEQYF. Written as DNA, the CDR3 is TGCGCCAGCAGAGTCCAGGACGGCTCCTACGAGCAGTACTTC.

The table lists this clone with a few counts. This chain connects TRBV18 to TRBJ2-2; D remains unclear. The V end lost 3 bases, the J end lost 7 bases, and 12 bases lay between the germline ends. CDR1 and CDR2 (germline): KGHSH, LQKENI. This CDR3 is built from 14 residues. CDR3 protein: CASSPTREVGELFF. The CDR3 DNA sequence: TGTGCCAGCTCACCTACAAGGGAAGTCGGGGAGCTGTTTTTT.

This clone was observed a few times. The chain joins TRBV7-2 to TRBJ1-1; D is unclear. Per germline, CDR1 SGHTA and CDR2 FQGNSA. The CDR3 length is 12 residues. V lost 2 bases and J 1 base, leaving 2 bases between the germline ends. The chain's CDR3 is CASSLKNTEAFF. The CDR3 DNA follows: TGTGCCAGCAGCTTAAAGAACACTGAAGCTTTCTTT.

This clone has just a few counts. The chain links TRBV2 to TRBJ1-6, with 10 bases identical to TRBD1. The CDR3 runs to 16 residues. Losses at the gene ends were 3 bases for V and 7 bases for J; bases not matched to a gene: 6. CDR1 and CDR2 from the germline V gene are SNHLY and FYNNEI. The CDR3, as DNA: TGTGCCAGCAGTGATCTGGGACAGGGGAACAATTCACCCCTCCACTTT. It codes for CASSDLGQGNNSPLHF.

This clone was counted between two and nine times. The V and J genes are TRBV6-5 and TRBJ1-4; 7 bases map to TRBD1. This CDR3 has 16 amino acids. Losses at the gene ends were 0 bases for V and 8 bases for J; bases not matched to a gene: 9. Germline V gene sequence: CDR1 MNHEY, CDR2 SVGAGI. The CDR3 is CASSYSLTTGEEKLFF. CDR3 bases: TGTGCCAGCAGTTACTCTTTGACAACAGGGGAAGAAAAACTGTTTTTT.

The J gene is TRBJ2-3, the V gene TRBV4-2, with D tentatively TRBD2 (5 bases). CDR3 length: 14 residues. The germline CDR1 and CDR2 sequences are LGHNA and YNFKEQ. Between the trimmed V and J ends, which lost 4 bases and 7 bases, there was a span of 15 bases. Here the CDR3 reads CASSPSEGYHTQYF. CDR3 coding DNA: TGTGCCAGCAGCCCCTCCGAGGGTTACCATACGCAGTATTTT.

Points on this clone: Other nucleotide sequences in the sample specify the same CDR3. V usage is TRBV5-4 and J usage is TRBJ2-1, with no clear D. CDR3 length: 15 amino acids. V was pared by 2 bases and J by 0 bases, with 9 bases between. The germline CDR1 and CDR2 sequences are SGHNT and YYREEE (reference sequence). The CDR3 bases are TGTGCCAGCAGCTTAGGCGGTAGCTCCTACAATGAGCAGTTCTTC. This sequence encodes CASSLGGSSYNEQFF.